Presented here are 3 T cell receptor beta chains from one specimen sequenced in a study of blood T cell repertoires in COVID-19. Clones were read by immunoSEQ multiplex PCR, and TCRdb kept only the in-frame ones, dropping some. The repertoire has about 210,000 clones, around 82% of them found once; the top ten carry roughly 2.6%. The specimen was peripheral blood. These receptors came from a woman aged 40 to 55 with active or convalescent COVID-19.

This chain connects TRBV5-1 to TRBJ1-4; the match to TRBD1 covers 7 bases. The germline V gene has CDR1 SGHRS and CDR2 YFSETQ. Trimming at V came to 2 bases and at J to 6 bases, leaving 4 bases not matched to a gene. CDR3 size: 14 residues. Here the CDR3 reads CASSFSTGDEKLFF. The CDR3 DNA reads TGCGCCAGCAGCTTCAGCACAGGGGATGAAAAACTGTTTTTT.

This clone was seen a single time. The rearrangement links TRBV14 to TRBJ1-2, with a possible D match to TRBD1 (6 bases). Trimming left V 4 bases short and J 0 bases short, with 6 bases between. Germline loops: CDR1 SGHDN, CDR2 FVKESK. This CDR3 is 13 amino acids long. In DNA, the CDR3 is TGTGCCAGCAGCCGGACAGCTAACTATGGCTACACCTTC. Its protein product is CASSRTANYGYTF.

The J gene is TRBJ1-2, the V gene TRBV3-1 (or the pseudogene TRBV3-2), with D hard to call. The germline CDR1 and CDR2 sequences are LGHDT and YNNKEL (reference sequence). The V end was cut by 1 base, the J end by 4 bases, with 10 bases between. The CDR3 covers 14 residues. The CDR3: CASSQVGEGYGYTF. The CDR3 bases are TGTGCCAGCAGCCAAGTCGGGGAGGGCTATGGCTACACCTTC.